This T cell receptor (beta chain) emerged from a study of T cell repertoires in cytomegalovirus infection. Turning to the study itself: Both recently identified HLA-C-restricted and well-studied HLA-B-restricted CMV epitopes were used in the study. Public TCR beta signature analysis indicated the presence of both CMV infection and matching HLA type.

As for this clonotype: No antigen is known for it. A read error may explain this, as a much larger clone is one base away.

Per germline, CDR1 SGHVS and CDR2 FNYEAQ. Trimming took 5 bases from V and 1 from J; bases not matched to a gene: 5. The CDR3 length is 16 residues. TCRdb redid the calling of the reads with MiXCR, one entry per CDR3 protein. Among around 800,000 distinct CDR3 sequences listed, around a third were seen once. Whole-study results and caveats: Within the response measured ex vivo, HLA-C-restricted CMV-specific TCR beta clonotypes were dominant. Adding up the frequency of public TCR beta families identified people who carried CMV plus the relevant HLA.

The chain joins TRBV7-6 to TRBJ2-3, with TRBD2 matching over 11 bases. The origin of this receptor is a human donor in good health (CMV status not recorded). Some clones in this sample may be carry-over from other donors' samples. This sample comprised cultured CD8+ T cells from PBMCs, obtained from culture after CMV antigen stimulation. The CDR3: CASSILTSGGTDTQYF. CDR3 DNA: TGTGCCAGCAGCATCCTGACTAGCGGGGGCACAGATACGCAGTATTTT.